The rows below give T cell receptor beta chains drawn from one sample of a study of human T cells and chemical hapten exposure. TCRdb re-called the RACE reads through MiXCR, storing one row per CDR3 protein. Of approximately 82,000 distinct CDR3 sequences in the sample, 6.6% are singletons; the top ten hold 1.3%. Sequencing used whole blood, obtained in connection with sensitization to the hapten diphenylcyclopropenone (DPC). These TCRs come from a woman aged 30 to 39 with alopecia areata. Some clones in this sample may be carry-over from other donors' samples. Each CDR3 is given with its conserved first and last residue.

J | V | CDR3
TRBJ1-2 | TRBV7-2 | CASSLLPGQGGYTF
TRBJ1-1 | TRBV20-1 | CSARVQGNTEAFF
TRBJ1-1 | TRBV5-1 | CASSLDHNGITEAFF
TRBJ1-2 | TRBV4-2 | CASSPPGLQEVGYTF
TRBJ2-5 | TRBV5-1 | CASSLGLRGETQYF
TRBJ2-3 | TRBV12-3/TRBV12-4 | CASSSSGTGSDTQYF
TRBJ1-1 | TRBV7-9 | CASSSNRGLNTEAFF
TRBJ2-3 | TRBV20-1 | CSASFRRASGPDTQYF
TRBJ1-5 | TRBV29-1 | CSVVTGDNQPQHF
TRBJ1-2 | TRBV12-3/TRBV12-4 | CASSLVTGLNGYTF
TRBJ2-3 | TRBV12-3/TRBV12-4 | CASSTGSLGTDTQYF
TRBJ1-5 | TRBV12-3/TRBV12-4 | CASSPQGAQPQHF
TRBJ2-3 | TRBV13 | CASSLGLGFSTDTQYF
TRBJ1-4 | TRBV18 | CASSPSPSQITLFF
TRBJ2-7 | TRBV18 | CASSPGTGGNEQYF
TRBJ2-2 | TRBV6-5 | CASSQGVAANTGELFF
TRBJ1-6 | TRBV6-1 | CASSEVPRTQINTPLHF
TRBJ1-4 | TRBV12-3/TRBV12-4 | CASAPARGRSTNEKLFF
TRBJ2-7 | TRBV20-1 | CSARDASSYEQYF
TRBJ1-1 | TRBV7-3 | CASSRDRQNTEAFF
TRBJ1-2 | TRBV5-5 | CASSSWTGDGYTF
TRBJ2-3 | TRBV7-9 | CASSLAGQGVRDTQYF
TRBJ1-1 | TRBV6-5 | CASSYFTGVDTEAFF
TRBJ2-5 | TRBV2 | CASSMGQETQYF
TRBJ1-5 | TRBV29-1 | CSVRQGNGNQPQHF
TRBJ1-1 | TRBV19 | CASSINRDTEAFF
TRBJ2-3 | TRBV4-2 | CASSQEGSSPDTQYF
TRBJ1-1 | TRBV5-1 | CASSLDSGGAANTEAFF
TRBJ1-2 | TRBV20-1 | CSAHPNYGYTF
TRBJ1-4 | TRBV5-5 | CASSHGTGYEKLFF
TRBJ1-1 | TRBV6-5 | CASSYGTGSEAFF
TRBJ2-5 | TRBV3-1 | CASSQVPGLEEETQYF
TRBJ2-4 | TRBV3-1 | CASSRTTGTSGTNTAKNIQYF
TRBJ1-6 | TRBV19 | CASSPPRVPYNSPLHF
TRBJ2-2 | TRBV27 | CASSLLRTAVNTGELFF
TRBJ1-1 | TRBV29-1 | CSVGDREKGNTEAFF
TRBJ1-1 | TRBV12-3/TRBV12-4 | CASSLPVKNTEAFF
TRBJ2-3 | TRBV20-1 | CSATGLAGGRDRTDTQYF
TRBJ2-7 | TRBV7-8 | CASSRRQGAGYEQYF
TRBJ2-2 | TRBV7-6 | CASSLEGQGASNTGELFF
TRBJ2-5 | TRBV12-3/TRBV12-4 | CASSFLSETQYF
TRBJ2-7 | TRBV10-3 | CATRLAGTTYEQYF
TRBJ2-1 | TRBV7-7 | CASSLALEGGEQFF
TRBJ2-1 | TRBV3-1 | CASRGLAGDYNEQFF
TRBJ2-1 | TRBV29-1 | CSVVGGQGADEQFF
TRBJ1-1 | TRBV29-1 | CSATGLQKDTEAFF
TRBJ2-3 | TRBV9 | CASSVAITERGGDTGTQYF